This T cell receptor (beta chain) was identified in a study of CD8+CD57+ T cells in acquired aplastic anemia. Study results and limitations: Patients did not significantly differ from controls in CD8+ Simpson's diversity.

Profiling that covered TCR beta VDJ and CDR3 relied on genomic DNA as its template. TCRdb called the reads again in MiXCR, with one record for every CDR3 protein. Here the sample spans about 75,000 distinct CDR3 sequences, just over 70% being singletons. All patients picked for sequencing had shown, by flow cytometry, an expansion of CD8+CD57+ cells. By the time of blood sampling, patients had still received no therapy. This clonotype was picked up a small number of times. What it binds is unknown. The CDR3 sequence is 15 residues long. Germline V gene lookup returns CDR1 MGHDK and CDR2 SYGVNS. The V and J ends lost 2 bases and 0 bases respectively, with 10 bases between them.

This clonotype was obtained from a human donor with aplastic anemia. The specimen sequenced was sorted CD4+, CD8+, or CD8+CD57+ T cells (not recorded which) from PBMCs. The chain employs TRBV25-1 and TRBJ1-1; D gene ambiguous. CDR3 sequence reads: CASSEGGSLNTEAFF. CDR3 DNA: TGTGCCAGCAGTGAAGGCGGCAGCTTGAACACTGAAGCTTTCTTT. The full variable domain, its missing parts supplied by reference TRBV25-1 and TRBJ1-1, is EADIYQTPRYLVIGTGKKITLECSQTMGHDKMYWYQQDPGMELHLIHYSYGVNSTEKGDLSSESTVSRIRTEHFPLTLESARPSHTSQYLCASSEGGSLNTEAFFGQGTRLTVV.